The sample holds a few counts of the clone carrying this T cell receptor (beta chain). The antigen is undetermined. The PCR used 60 Vbeta and 13 Jbeta primers. The method was immunoSEQ multiplex PCR; TCRdb's version includes in-frame clones alone and lacks a portion of them. Among under 200,000 clones, approximately 80% were seen once, and the ten largest hold under 2.5%. This CDR3 region has 16 residues. Looked up from germline, CDR1 is LGHNA and CDR2 is YSLEER. V shed 0 bases and J shed 4 bases, with 15 bases lying between them. This specimen belongs to a study of cytomegalovirus exposure and HLA in healthy donors. Whole-study findings and limits: Presence/absence analyses assumed roughly uniform sequencing depth across donors, which may not hold. As a later analysis showed, several of the most significant clusters appeared to be linked to common viral pathogens.

This rearrangement joins TRBV4-3 to TRBJ1-2, with D perhaps matching TRBD1 (6 bases). The TCR comes from a man aged 55 to 70 in good health and CMV-seronegative. The specimen sequenced was PBMCs. The CDR3, as DNA: TGCGCCAGCAGCCAAGATTTGGCAGGGGAGATCTATGGCTACACCTTC. Residues: CASSQDLAGEIYGYTF.